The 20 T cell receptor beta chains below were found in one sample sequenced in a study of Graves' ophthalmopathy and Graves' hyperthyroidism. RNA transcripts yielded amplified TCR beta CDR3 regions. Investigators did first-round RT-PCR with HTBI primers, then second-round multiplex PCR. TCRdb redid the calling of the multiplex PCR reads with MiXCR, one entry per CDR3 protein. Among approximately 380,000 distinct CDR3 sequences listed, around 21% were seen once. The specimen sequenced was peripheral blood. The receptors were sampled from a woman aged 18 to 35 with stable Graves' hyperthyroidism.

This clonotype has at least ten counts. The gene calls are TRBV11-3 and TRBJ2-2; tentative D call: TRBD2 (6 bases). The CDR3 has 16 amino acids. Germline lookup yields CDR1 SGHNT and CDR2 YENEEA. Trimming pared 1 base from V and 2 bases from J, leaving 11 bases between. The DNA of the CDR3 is TGTGCCAGCAGCTTAGTAGGGGCGGGAAACACCGGGGAGCTGTTTTTT. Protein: CASSLVGAGNTGELFF.

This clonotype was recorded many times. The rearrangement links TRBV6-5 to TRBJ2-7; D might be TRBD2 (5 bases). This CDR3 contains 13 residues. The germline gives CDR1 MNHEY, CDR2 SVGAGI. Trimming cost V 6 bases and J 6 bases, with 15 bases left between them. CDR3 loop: CASRRQLGGEQYF. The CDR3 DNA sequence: TGTGCCAGCAGACGACAACTAGGAGGCGAGCAGTACTTC.

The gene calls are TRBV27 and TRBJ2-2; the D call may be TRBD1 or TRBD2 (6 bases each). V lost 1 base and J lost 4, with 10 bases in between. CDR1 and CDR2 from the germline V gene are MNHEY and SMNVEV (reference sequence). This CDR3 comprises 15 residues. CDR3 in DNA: TGTGCCAGCAGTTTATTGGGGGGCGGCACCGGGGAGCTGTTTTTT. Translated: CASSLLGGGTGELFF.

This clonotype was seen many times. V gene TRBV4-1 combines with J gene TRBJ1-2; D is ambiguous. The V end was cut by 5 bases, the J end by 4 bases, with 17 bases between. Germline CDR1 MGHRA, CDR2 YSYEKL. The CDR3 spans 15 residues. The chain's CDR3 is CASSSRRTDSYGYTF. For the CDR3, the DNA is TGCGCCAGCAGCTCCAGAAGGACGGACTCCTATGGCTACACCTTC.

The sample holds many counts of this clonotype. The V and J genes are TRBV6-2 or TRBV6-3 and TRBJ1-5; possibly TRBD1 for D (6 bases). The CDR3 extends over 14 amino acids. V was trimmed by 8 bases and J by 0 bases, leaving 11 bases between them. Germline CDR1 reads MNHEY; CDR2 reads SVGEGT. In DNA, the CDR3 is TGTGCCAGCCGCGGACAGTATAGCAATCAGCCCCAGCATTTT. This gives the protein CASRGQYSNQPQHF.

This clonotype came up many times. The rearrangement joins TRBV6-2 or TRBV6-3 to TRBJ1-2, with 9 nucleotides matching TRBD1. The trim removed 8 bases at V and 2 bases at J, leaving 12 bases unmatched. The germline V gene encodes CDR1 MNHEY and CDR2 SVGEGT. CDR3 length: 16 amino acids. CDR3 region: CASGRLGTGLNYGYTF. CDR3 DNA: TGTGCCAGCGGTAGATTGGGGACAGGGCTCAACTATGGCTACACCTTC.

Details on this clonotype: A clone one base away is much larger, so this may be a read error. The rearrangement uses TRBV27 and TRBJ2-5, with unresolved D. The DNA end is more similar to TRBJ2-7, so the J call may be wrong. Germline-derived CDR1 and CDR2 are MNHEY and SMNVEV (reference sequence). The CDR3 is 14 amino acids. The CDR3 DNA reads TGTGCCATCAGTACCTACCCCAGGTACCACGAGCAGTACTTC. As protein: CAISTYPRYHEQYF.

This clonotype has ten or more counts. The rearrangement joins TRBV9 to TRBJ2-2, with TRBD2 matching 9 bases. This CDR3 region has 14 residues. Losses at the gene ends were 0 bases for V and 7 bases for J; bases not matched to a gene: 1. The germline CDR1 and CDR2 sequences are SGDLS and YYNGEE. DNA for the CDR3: TGTGCCAGCAGCGTAGTAGCGGGAGTCGGGGAGCTGTTTTTT. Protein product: CASSVVAGVGELFF.

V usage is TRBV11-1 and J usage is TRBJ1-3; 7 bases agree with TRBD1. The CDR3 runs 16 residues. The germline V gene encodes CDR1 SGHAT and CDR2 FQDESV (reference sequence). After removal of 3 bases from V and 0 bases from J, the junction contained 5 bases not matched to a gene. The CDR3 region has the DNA TGTGCCAGCAGCTTTGGACAGGAACCCTCTGGAAACACCATATATTTT. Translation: CASSFGQEPSGNTIYF.

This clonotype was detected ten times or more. The CDR3 DNA reads as TGTGCCAGCAGCCTGGGACTAGCGGGGGGCGGGGAGACCCAGTACTTC. It yields the protein CASSLGLAGGGETQYF. The chain carries TRBV6-1 and TRBJ2-5; 15 nucleotides line up with TRBD2. Germline V gene lookup returns CDR1 MNHNS and CDR2 SASEGT. V was clipped by 6 bases and J by 5 bases; unmatched bases: 7. The CDR3 runs to 16 residues.

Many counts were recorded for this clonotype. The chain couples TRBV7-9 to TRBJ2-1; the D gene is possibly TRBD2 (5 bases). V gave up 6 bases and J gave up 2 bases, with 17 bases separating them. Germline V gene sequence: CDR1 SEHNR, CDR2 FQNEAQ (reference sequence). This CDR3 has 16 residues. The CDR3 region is CASSPIGGGTYNEQFF. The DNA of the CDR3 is TGTGCCAGCAGTCCAATTGGTGGAGGAACCTACAATGAGCAGTTCTTC.

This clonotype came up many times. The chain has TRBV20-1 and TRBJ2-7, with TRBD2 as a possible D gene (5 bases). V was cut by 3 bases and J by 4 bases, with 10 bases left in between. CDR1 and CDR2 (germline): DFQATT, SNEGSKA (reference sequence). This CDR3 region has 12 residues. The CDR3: CSASASWYEQYF. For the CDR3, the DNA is TGCAGTGCTAGCGCTAGCTGGTACGAGCAGTACTTC.

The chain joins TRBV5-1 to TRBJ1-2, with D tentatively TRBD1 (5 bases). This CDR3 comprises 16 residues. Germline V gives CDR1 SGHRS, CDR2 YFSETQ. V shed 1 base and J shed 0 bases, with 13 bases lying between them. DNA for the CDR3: TGCGCCAGCAGCTTGAATCCAGGGTTATCTAACTATGGCTACACCTTC. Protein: CASSLNPGLSNYGYTF. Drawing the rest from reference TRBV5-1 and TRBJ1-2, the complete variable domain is KAGVTQTPRYLIKTRGQQVTLSCSPISGHRSVSWYQQTPGQGLQFLFEYFSETQRNKGNFPGRFSGRQFSNSRSEMNVSTLELGDSALYLCASSLNPGLSNYGYTFGSGTRLTVV.

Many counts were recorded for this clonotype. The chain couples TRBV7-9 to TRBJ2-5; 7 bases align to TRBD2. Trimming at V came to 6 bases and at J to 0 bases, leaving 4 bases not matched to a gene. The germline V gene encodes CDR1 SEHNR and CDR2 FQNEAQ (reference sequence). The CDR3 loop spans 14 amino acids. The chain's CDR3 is CASSLLANQETQYF. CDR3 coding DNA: TGTGCCAGCAGTCTACTAGCGAACCAAGAGACCCAGTACTTC.

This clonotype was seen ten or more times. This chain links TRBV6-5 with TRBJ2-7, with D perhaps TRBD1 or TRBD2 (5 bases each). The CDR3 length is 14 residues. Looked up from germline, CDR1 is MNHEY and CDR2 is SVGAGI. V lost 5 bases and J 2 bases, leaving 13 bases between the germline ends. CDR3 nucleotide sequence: TGTGCCAGCAGTAACCGGGACGGAACCTACGAGCAGTACTTC. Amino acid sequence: CASSNRDGTYEQYF.

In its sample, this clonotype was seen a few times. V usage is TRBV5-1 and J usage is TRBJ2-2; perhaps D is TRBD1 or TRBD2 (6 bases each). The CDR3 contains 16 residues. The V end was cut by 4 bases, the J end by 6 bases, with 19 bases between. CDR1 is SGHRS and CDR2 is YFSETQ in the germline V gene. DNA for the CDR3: TGCGCCAGCAGCGCAGTTGACAGGTCGGGGGCCGGGGAGCTGTTTTTT. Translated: CASSAVDRSGAGELFF.

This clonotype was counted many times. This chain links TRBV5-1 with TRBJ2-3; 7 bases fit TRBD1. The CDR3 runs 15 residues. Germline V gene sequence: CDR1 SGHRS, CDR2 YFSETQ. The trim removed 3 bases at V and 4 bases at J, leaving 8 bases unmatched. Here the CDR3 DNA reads TGCGCCAGCAGCTCGACAGGGAGTGCGGCAGATACGCAGTATTTT. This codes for CASSSTGSAADTQYF.

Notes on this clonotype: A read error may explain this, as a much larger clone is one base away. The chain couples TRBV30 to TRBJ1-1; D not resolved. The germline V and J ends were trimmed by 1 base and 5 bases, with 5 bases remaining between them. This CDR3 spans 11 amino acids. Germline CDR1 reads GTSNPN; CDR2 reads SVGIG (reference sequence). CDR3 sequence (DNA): TGTGCCTGGAGTGGGGATACTGAAGCTTTCTTT. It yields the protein CAWSGDTEAFF.

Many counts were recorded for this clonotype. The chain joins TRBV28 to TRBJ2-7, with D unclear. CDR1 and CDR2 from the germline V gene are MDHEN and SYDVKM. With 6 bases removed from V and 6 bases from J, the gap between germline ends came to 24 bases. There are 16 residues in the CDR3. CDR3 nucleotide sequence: TGTGCCAGCAGCCCCCCAGTGGTGGAAGTAAAAGCCGAGCAGTACTTC. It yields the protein CASSPPVVEVKAEQYF.

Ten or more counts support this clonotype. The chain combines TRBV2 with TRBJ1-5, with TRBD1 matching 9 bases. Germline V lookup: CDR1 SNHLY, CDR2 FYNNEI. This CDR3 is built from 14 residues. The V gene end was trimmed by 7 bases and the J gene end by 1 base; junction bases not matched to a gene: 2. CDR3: CASTGTGSNQPQHF. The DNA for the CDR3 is TGTGCCAGCACCGGGACAGGGAGCAATCAGCCCCAGCATTTT.